This TCR beta chain comes out of a study of cytomegalovirus exposure and HLA in healthy donors. The study's findings and limits: For most TCR beta V segments, an earlier analysis put the productive rate at about 87% or about 30% of the time. As a later analysis revealed, most CMV-associated TCR beta chains appeared HLA-restricted.

13 Jbeta primers and 60 Vbeta primers were used for the PCR. Profiling relied on immunoSEQ multiplex PCR, and the TCRdb table lists in-frame clones only, not all of them. This repertoire shows over 70,000 clones, approximately 77% found once; its top ten account for more than 3%. With regard to this clone: No antigen is known for it.

The germline V gene has CDR1 SGHRS and CDR2 YFSETQ. The CDR3 contains 16 residues. The V gene lost 1 base and the J gene lost 0 bases, with 11 bases spanning the gap. The gene calls are TRBV5-1 and TRBJ1-3; D call uncertain. The sample was PBMCs. The sequence came from a man aged 25-40 years in good health and CMV-seronegative. The CDR3 nucleotides read TGCGCCAGCAGCTTGTTTGGGCCGAGCTCTGGAAACACCATATATTTT. Amino acid sequence: CASSLFGPSSGNTIYF.